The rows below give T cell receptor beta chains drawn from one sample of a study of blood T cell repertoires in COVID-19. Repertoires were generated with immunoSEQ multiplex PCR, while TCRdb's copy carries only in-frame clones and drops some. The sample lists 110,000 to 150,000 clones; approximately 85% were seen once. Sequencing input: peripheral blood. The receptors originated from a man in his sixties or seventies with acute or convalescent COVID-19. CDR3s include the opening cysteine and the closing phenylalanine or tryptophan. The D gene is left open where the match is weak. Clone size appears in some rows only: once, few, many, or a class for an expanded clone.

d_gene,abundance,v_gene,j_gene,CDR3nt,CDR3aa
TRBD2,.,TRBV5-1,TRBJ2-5,TGCGCCAGCAGCTTGGGACTAGCGGGGGGGCGAGAGACCCAGTACTTC,CASSLGLAGGRETQYF
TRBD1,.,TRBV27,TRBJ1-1,TGTGCCAGCAGACCAACACAGGGGGTGAGGACTGAAGCTTTCTTT,CASRPTQGVRTEAFF
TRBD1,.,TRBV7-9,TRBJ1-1,TGTGCCAGCAGCTTAGAGGGGGACAGGGCAGAAGCTTTCTTT,CASSLEGDRAEAFF
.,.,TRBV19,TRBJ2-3,TGTGCCAGTAGTTCCCCGGACACCACAGATACGCAGTATTTT,CASSSPDTTDTQYF
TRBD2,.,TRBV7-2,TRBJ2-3,TGTGCCAGCAGCTTAGCGGGGACTAGCGGGTTCCTGGATACGCAGTATTTT,CASSLAGTSGFLDTQYF
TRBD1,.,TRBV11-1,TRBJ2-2,TGTGCCAGCAGCTCACACAGGGACAGCACCGGGGAGCTGTTTTTT,CASSSHRDSTGELFF
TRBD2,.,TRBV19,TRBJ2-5,TGTGCCAGTAGGAAGGTAAAGCGGGGGAAGATTCAAGAGACCCAGTACTTC,CASRKVKRGKIQETQYF
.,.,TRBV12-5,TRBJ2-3,TGTGCTAGTGGTTTGGTATCATTGGACAGCAAGTATTTT,CASGLVSLDSKYF
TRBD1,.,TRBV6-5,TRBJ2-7,TGTGCCAGCAGGAACAGGGGGACCTACGAGCAGTACTTC,CASRNRGTYEQYF
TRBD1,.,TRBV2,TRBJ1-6,TGTGCCAGCAGTGGAAGGACAGGGGAAAATTCACCCCTCCACTTT,CASSGRTGENSPLHF
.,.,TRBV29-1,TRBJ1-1,TGCAGCGTTAGTCAGGGTATTAGTTCCACTGAAGCTTTCTTT,CSVSQGISSTEAFF
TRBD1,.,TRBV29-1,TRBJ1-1,TGCAGCGGGGGACAGGGGATAAACACTGAAGCTTTCTTT,CSGGQGINTEAFF
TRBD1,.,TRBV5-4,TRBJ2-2,TGTGCCAGCAGCGGGGGACAGGGGGTTTCGGGGGAGCTGTTTTTT,CASSGGQGVSGELFF
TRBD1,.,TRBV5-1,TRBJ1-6,TGCGCCAGCAGTTACCGGGACAGGGACTCACCCCTCCACTTT,CASSYRDRDSPLHF
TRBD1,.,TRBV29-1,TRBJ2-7,TGCAGCACCATGACAGGGGGTCCCTCCTACGAGCAGTACTTC,CSTMTGGPSYEQYF
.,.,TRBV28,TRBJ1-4,TGTGCCAGCAACGACAGGACACTAGGAAAACTGTTTTTT,CASNDRTLGKLFF
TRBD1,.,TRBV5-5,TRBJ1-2,TGTGCCAGCAGGAAGACAGGGGGTGACTATGGCTACACCTTC,CASRKTGGDYGYTF
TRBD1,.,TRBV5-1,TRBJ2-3,TGCGCCAGCAGCTTACAGGGGATTAGCACAGATACGCAGTATTTT,CASSLQGISTDTQYF
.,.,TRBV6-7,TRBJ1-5,TGTGCCAGCCCCGTTTCGGGAACCAGCAATCAGCCCCAGCATTTT,CASPVSGTSNQPQHF
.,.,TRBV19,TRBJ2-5,TGTGCCAGTAGTGCAACTCGACAGGACCAAGAGACCCAGTACTTC,CASSATRQDQETQYF
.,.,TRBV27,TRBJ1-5,TGTGCCAGCAGTTTAAGACAGGGCAATCAGCCCCAGCATTTT,CASSLRQGNQPQHF
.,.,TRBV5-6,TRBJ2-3,TGTGCCAGCAGCCCCGCCGGTCCAGATACGCAGTATTTT,CASSPAGPDTQYF
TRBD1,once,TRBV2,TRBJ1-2,TGTGCCAGCAGTGACCCCGGACAGGGGAACTATGGCTACACCTTC,CASSDPGQGNYGYTF
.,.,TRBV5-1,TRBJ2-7,TGCGCCAGCAGCTTGGCCGGCGGGATAGCCTACGAGCAGTACTTC,CASSLAGGIAYEQYF
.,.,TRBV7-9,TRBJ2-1,TGTGCCAGCAGCTTAGAGGAGGGCCAAAATGGGAATGAGCAGTTCTTC,CASSLEEGQNGNEQFF
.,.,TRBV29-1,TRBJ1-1,TGCAGCGTTTATTTCACTGAAGCTTTCTTT,CSVYFTEAFF
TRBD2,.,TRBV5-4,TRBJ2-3,TGTGCCAGCAGCGGTGGACTAGCGGACACAGATACGCAGTATTTT,CASSGGLADTDTQYF
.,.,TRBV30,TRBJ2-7,TGTGCCTGGGAAACCGGGACACCGGTCTACTTC,CAWETGTPVYF
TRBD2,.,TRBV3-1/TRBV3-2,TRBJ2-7,TGTGCCAGCTCCAACGGACGGGTGTTTAGGCTAGCGGGAGTCTACGAGCAGTACTTC,CASSNGRVFRLAGVYEQYF
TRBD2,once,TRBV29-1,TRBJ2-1,TGCAGCGTAGGGACTAGCGGAAGGAACAATGAGCAGTTCTTC,CSVGTSGRNNEQFF
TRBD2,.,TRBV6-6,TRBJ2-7,TGTGCCAGCAGTTGGGACTCCGGGACTAGTACCTACGAGCAGTACTTC,CASSWDSGTSTYEQYF
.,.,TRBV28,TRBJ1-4,TGTGCCAGCATGGTACAGTCAAATGAAAAACTGTTTTTT,CASMVQSNEKLFF
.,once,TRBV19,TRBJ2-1,TGTGCCAGTAGTATCGCTGGGCCCGGAGGATATGAGCAGTTCTTC,CASSIAGPGGYEQFF
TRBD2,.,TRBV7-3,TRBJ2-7,TGTGCCAGCAGCAAGACTAGCGGGACTTTCTACGAGCAGTACTTC,CASSKTSGTFYEQYF
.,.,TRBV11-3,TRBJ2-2,TGTGCCAGCAGCTTGGGGCAGGGGCCGGCGAACACCGGGGAGCTGTTTTTT,CASSLGQGPANTGELFF
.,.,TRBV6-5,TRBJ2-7,TGTGCCAGCAGTTACTCGAGGGACTACGAGCAGTACTTC,CASSYSRDYEQYF
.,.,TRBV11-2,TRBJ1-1,TGTGCCAGCAGCTTGAGGGAGATCGAAGCTTTCTTT,CASSLREIEAFF
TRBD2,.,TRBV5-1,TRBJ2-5,TGCGCCAGCAGCTTGGTGGCGGGAGTGGGAGAGACCCAGTACTTC,CASSLVAGVGETQYF
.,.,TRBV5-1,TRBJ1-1,TGCGCCAGCAGCTTGGTGGATTCTAATTCAGGGGCTGAAGCTTTCTTT,CASSLVDSNSGAEAFF
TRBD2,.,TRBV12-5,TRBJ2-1,TGTGCTAGTGGACCTAGCGGGAGCGGGCACAATGAGCAGTTCTTC,CASGPSGSGHNEQFF
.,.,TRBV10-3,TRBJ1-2,TGTGCCATCAGTGAGTCCGTCCTGTATGGCTACACCTTC,CAISESVLYGYTF
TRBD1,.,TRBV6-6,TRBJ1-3,TGTGCCAGCAGTCACAGGAGGACAGGGGGCAAGGGAAACACCATATATTTT,CASSHRRTGGKGNTIYF
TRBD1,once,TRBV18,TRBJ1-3,TGTGCCAGCTCACCGACAGGGAGCTCTGGAAACACCATATATTTT,CASSPTGSSGNTIYF
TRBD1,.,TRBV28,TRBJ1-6,TGTGCCAGCAGTTCGGGACAGTTCTATAATTCACCCCTCCACTTT,CASSSGQFYNSPLHF
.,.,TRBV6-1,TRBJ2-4,TGTGCCAGCAGTGAAGCCACCGGCCCCCTGGGCAACATTCAGTACTTC,CASSEATGPLGNIQYF
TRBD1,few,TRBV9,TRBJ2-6,TGTGCCAGCAGCGGCGGGGGACAGGGGGCCCTCGTAGGGGTCCTGACTTTC,CASSGGGQGALVGVLTF
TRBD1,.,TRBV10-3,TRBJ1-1,TGTGCCATCAGTGAAAGGGGACAGGGGGAATCAGCTTTCTTT,CAISERGQGESAFF
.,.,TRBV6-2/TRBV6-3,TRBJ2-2,TGTGCCAGCAGTTTACAGCTCACCGGGGAGCTGTTTTTT,CASSLQLTGELFF
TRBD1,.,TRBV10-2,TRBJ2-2,TGCGCCAGCAAAGGACAGGCGAACACCGGGGAGCTGTTTTTT,CASKGQANTGELFF